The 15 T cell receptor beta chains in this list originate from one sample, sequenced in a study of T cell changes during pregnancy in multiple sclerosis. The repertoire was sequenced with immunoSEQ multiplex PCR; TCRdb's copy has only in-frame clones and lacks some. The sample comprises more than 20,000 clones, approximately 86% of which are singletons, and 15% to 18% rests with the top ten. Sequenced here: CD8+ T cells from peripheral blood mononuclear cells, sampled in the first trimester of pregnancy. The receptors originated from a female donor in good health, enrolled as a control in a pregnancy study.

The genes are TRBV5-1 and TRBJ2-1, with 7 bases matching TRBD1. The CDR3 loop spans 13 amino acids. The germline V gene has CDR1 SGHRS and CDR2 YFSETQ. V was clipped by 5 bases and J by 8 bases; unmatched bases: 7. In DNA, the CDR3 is TGCGCCAGCAGTCAAGGGGGCGGCTATGAGCAGTTCTTC. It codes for CASSQGGGYEQFF.

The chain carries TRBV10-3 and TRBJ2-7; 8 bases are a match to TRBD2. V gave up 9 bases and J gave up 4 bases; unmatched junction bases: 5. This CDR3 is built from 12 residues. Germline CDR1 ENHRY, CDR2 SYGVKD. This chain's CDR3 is CAMATSVYEQYF. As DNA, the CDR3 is TGTGCCATGGCGACTAGCGTGTACGAGCAGTACTTC.

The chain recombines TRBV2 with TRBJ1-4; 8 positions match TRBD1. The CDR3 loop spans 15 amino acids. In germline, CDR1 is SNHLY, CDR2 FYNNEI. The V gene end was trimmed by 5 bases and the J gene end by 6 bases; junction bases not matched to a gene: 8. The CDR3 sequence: CASSPSDRGYEKLFF. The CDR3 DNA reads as TGTGCCAGCAGTCCTAGTGACAGGGGATATGAAAAACTGTTTTTT.

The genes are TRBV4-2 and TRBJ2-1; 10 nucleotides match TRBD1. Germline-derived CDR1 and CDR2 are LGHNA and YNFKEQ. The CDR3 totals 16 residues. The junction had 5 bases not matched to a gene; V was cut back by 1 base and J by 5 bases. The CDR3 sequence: CASSQASGTGDNEQFF. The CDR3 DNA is TGTGCCAGCAGCCAAGCTTCCGGGACAGGGGACAATGAGCAGTTCTTC.

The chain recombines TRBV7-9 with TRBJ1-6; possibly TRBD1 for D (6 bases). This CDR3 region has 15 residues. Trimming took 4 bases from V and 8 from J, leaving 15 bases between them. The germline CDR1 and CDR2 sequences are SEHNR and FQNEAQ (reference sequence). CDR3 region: CASSSQGYKDSPLHF. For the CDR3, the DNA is TGTGCCAGCAGCTCCCAGGGGTATAAGGATTCACCCCTCCACTTT.

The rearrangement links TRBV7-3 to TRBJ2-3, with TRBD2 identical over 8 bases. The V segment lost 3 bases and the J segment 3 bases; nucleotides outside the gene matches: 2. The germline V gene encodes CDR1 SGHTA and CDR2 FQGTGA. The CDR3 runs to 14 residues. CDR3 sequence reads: CASSFSSGTDTQYF. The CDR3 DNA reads TGTGCCAGCAGCTTTTCTAGCGGGACAGATACGCAGTATTTT.

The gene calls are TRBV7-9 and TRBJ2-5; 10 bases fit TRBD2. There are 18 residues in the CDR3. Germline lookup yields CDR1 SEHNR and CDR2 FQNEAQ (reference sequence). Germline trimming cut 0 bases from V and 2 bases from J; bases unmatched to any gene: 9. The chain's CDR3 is CASSLALASGGEQETQYF. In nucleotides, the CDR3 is TGTGCCAGCAGCTTAGCTCTTGCTAGCGGGGGCGAGCAAGAGACCCAGTACTTC.

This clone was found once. The CDR3 nucleotides read TGTGCCAGTAGTATAACGACAGTGAACACTGAAGCTTTCTTT. It is translated as CASSITTVNTEAFF. The genes are TRBV19 and TRBJ1-1, with TRBD1 as a possible D gene (5 bases). Looked up from germline, CDR1 is LNHDA and CDR2 is SQIVND (reference sequence). Deletions cut 2 bases from V and 0 bases from J, with 7 bases between. The CDR3 runs 14 residues.

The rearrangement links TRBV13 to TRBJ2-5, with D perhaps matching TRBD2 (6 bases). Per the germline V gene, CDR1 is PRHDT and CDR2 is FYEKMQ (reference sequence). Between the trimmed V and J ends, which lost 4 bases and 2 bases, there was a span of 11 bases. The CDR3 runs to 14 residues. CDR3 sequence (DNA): TGTGCCAGCAGCTCCCGGGGGATGCAAGAGACCCAGTACTTC. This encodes CASSSRGMQETQYF.

The DNA of the CDR3 is TGTGCCAGCAGCCCCCTTTCTAGCGGGGGGGATACGCAGTATTTT. This sequence encodes CASSPLSSGGDTQYF. V is TRBV7-8 and J is TRBJ2-3, with TRBD2 matching 11 bases. This CDR3 has 15 amino acids. Germline trimming cut 5 bases from V and 6 bases from J; bases unmatched to any gene: 7. Germline CDR1 and CDR2: SGHVS and FQNEAQ.

The CDR3 nucleotides read TGTGCCAGCAGTTTAAGGGACAGGGTTCCGTTGGATTCACCCCTCCACTTT. Translating gives CASSLRDRVPLDSPLHF. This chain links TRBV28 with TRBJ1-6, with TRBD1 matching 9 bases. There are 17 residues in the CDR3. CDR1 is MDHEN, CDR2 SYDVKM, per germline. V gave up 2 bases and J gave up 8 bases; unmatched junction bases: 10.

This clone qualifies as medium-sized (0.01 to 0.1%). The CDR3 loop reads CASSESGEDTQYF. In nucleotides, the CDR3 is TGTGCCAGCAGTGAGTCAGGGGAAGATACGCAGTATTTT. The rearrangement joins TRBV6-4 to TRBJ2-3, with D perhaps TRBD1 (6 bases). CDR1 and CDR2 from the germline V gene are MRHNA and SNTAGT. The CDR3 totals 13 residues. Trimming stripped 3 bases from V and 5 bases from J, with 9 bases between.

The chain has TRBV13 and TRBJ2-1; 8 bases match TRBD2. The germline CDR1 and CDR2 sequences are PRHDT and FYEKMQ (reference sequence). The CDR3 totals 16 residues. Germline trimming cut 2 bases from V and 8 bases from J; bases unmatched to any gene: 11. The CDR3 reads CASSLKGSRGGDEQFF. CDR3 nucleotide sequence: TGTGCCAGCAGCTTAAAGGGTAGCCGGGGGGGCGATGAGCAGTTCTTC.

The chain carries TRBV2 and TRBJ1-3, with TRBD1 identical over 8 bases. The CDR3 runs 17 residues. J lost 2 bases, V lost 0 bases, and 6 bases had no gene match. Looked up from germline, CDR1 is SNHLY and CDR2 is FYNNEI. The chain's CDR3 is CASSEALVTGAGNTIYF. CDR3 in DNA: TGTGCCAGCAGTGAAGCGCTTGTGACAGGGGCTGGAAACACCATATATTTT.

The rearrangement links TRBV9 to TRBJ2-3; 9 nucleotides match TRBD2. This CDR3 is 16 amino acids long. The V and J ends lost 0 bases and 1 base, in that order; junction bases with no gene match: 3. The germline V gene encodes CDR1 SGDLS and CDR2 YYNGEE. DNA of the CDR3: TGTGCCAGCAGCGTAGGGGGCGGGGGGGGCACAGATACGCAGTATTTT. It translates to CASSVGGGGGTDTQYF.